This T cell receptor (beta chain) stems from a study of cytomegalovirus exposure and HLA in healthy donors. Study at large: Tens of millions of unique TCRs from HLA-typed donors were held in an early release of data.

The CDR3 has 13 amino acids. Germline trimming cut 7 bases from V and 3 bases from J; bases unmatched to any gene: 6. Germline V gene sequence: CDR1 ENHRY, CDR2 SYGVKD. This clone was detected only a few times. Antigen unknown. Use of 60 Vbeta and 13 Jbeta primers characterized the PCR. Here immunoSEQ multiplex PCR was the method, and the copy in TCRdb shows in-frame clones only, minus some. The sample holds 150,000 to 200,000 clones, approximately 84% seen once. General study results and limits: Being productive about 90% or about 30% of the time was typical of most TCR beta V segments in an earlier analysis. In a later analysis, TCR beta V- and J-gene trimming was associated with a missense DCLRE1C variant.

V is TRBV10-3 and J is TRBJ2-7; 7 bases align to TRBD1. Sequenced material: PBMCs. The clonotype was recovered from a girl under three years old in good health and CMV-seronegative. This chain's CDR3 is CAIKRTGDYEQYF. DNA of the CDR3: TGTGCCATCAAGCGGACAGGAGACTACGAGCAGTACTTC.